These 17 T cell receptor beta chains came from one sample sequenced in a study of blood T cell repertoires in COVID-19. TCRdb's table, derived via immunoSEQ multiplex PCR, lists solely in-frame clones and lacks some. The repertoire holds hundreds of thousands of clones, with around 90% as singletons. Sequenced: PBMCs or T cells enriched from blood (not recorded which). The origin of the receptors is an older woman in a cohort exposed to, infected with or recovered from COVID-19 (not recorded which).

The genes are TRBV2 and TRBJ2-1, with 11 bases matching TRBD2. The CDR3 runs 14 residues. V lost 8 bases and J lost 6; bases outside the gene matches: 6. Germline loops: CDR1 SNHLY, CDR2 FYNNEI. For the CDR3, the DNA is TGTGCCAGCCATACTAGCGGGAGAACCAATGAGCAGTTCTTC. Protein sequence: CASHTSGRTNEQFF.

CDR3 sequence (DNA): TGTGCCAGCAGCTCTGGACAGGGTAGGAGCAATCAGCCCCAGCATTTT. Translated, it gives CASSSGQGRSNQPQHF. V usage is TRBV5-8 and J usage is TRBJ1-5; 8 bases align to TRBD1. The junction had 6 bases not matched to a gene; V was cut back by 3 bases and J by 1 base. CDR3 length: 16 residues. The germline V gene encodes CDR1 SGHTS and CDR2 YDEGEE.

This chain's CDR3 is CASSSPTGTTGELFF. Written as DNA, the CDR3 is TGCGCCAGCAGCTCTCCGACAGGGACCACCGGGGAGCTGTTTTTT. The chain combines TRBV5-1 with TRBJ2-2; 7 positions match TRBD1. The germline CDR1 and CDR2 sequences are SGHRS and YFSETQ. The CDR3 contains 15 residues. The V and J ends lost 3 bases and 4 bases, in that order; junction bases with no gene match: 6.

The chain is built from TRBV11-2 and TRBJ2-1, with 13 nucleotides matching TRBD2. Germline V gives CDR1 SGHAT, CDR2 FQNNGV. The ends lost 5 bases at V and 9 bases at J; junction bases unmatched: 7. This CDR3 spans 15 amino acids. The DNA for the CDR3 is TGTGCCAGCAGCCTCGGACTAGCGGGAGACGCTGAGCAGTTCTTC. It codes for CASSLGLAGDAEQFF. The whole variable domain, remainder taken from reference TRBV11-2 and TRBJ2-1, is EAGVAQSPRYKIIEKRQSVAFWCNPISGHATLYWYQQILGQGPKLLIQFQNNGVVDDSQLPKDRFSAERLKGVDSTLKIQPAKLEDSAVYLCASSLGLAGDAEQFFGPGTRLTVL.

Details on this clone: The junction does not match germline at one end; this may be a read error. The J gene is TRBJ2-7, the V gene TRBV28, with 10 bases lining up with TRBD1. The germline CDR1 and CDR2 sequences are MDHEN and SYDVKM. CDR3 length: 11 amino acids. CDR3: CASSGRQGASF. The CDR3 nucleotides are TGTGCCAGCAGTGGACGACAGGGGGCATCGTTC.

This clone was observed a few times. The chain uses TRBV6-6 and TRBJ2-3; 8 bases fit TRBD2. Germline V gene sequence: CDR1 MNHNY, CDR2 SVGAGI (reference sequence). This CDR3 is built from 16 residues. Trimming cost V 5 bases and J 4 bases; bases outside gene matches: 11. CDR3 region: CASSLTGTRSSDTQYF. The CDR3, as DNA: TGTGCCAGCAGTCTGACCGGGACTAGGTCGTCAGATACGCAGTATTTT.

J is TRBJ2-7 and V is TRBV28; tentatively, D is TRBD1 (5 bases). Deletions cut 7 bases from V and 3 bases from J, with 16 bases between. This CDR3 has 14 amino acids. CDR1 is MDHEN and CDR2 is SYDVKM in the germline V gene. CDR3 region: CASTGRVVHYEQYF. Written as DNA, the CDR3 is TGTGCCAGCACTGGCAGGGTCGTCCACTACGAGCAGTACTTC.

J is TRBJ1-4 and V is TRBV30, with 12 bases lining up with TRBD1. The CDR3 has 14 amino acids. V lost 7 bases, J lost 3 bases, and 3 bases stayed unmatched. CDR1 is GTSNPN and CDR2 is SVGIG in the germline V gene (reference sequence). CDR3 nucleotides: TGTGCCTCGGGACAGGGGGCGGCTAATGAAAAACTGTTTTTT. It codes for CASGQGAANEKLFF.

This sequence joins TRBV2 and TRBJ2-7, with TRBD1 identical over 8 bases. CDR3 length equals 14 residues. V was pared by 7 bases and J by 0 bases, with 5 bases of the junction left unmatched. From germline, CDR1 is SNHLY and CDR2 FYNNEI. This chain's CDR3 is CASTRGLSSYEQYF. The CDR3 DNA reads as TGTGCCAGCACCAGGGGGCTTAGCTCCTACGAGCAGTACTTC.

V usage is TRBV20-1 and J usage is TRBJ2-1; 10 bases align to TRBD2. In germline, CDR1 is DFQATT, CDR2 SNEGSKA (reference sequence). V lost 3 bases and J lost 8; bases outside the gene matches: 7. The CDR3 has 14 residues. Here the CDR3 reads CSASGLAGADEQFF. In DNA, the CDR3 is TGCAGTGCTAGTGGTCTAGCGGGGGCCGATGAGCAGTTCTTC.

This chain links TRBV11-2 with TRBJ2-5; D perhaps matches TRBD1 (6 bases). CDR1 and CDR2 from the germline V gene are SGHAT and FQNNGV. The V end was cut by 1 base, the J end by 4 bases, with 13 bases between. CDR3 length: 15 amino acids. CDR3 residues: CASSLVDGQLETQYF. In DNA form, the CDR3 reads TGTGCCAGCAGCTTAGTAGACGGACAGTTAGAGACCCAGTACTTC.

The chain recombines TRBV28 with TRBJ2-3; 13 nucleotides agree with TRBD2. Germline-derived CDR1 and CDR2 are MDHEN and SYDVKM. The CDR3 runs 16 residues. Trimming at V came to 2 bases and at J to 3 bases, leaving 2 bases not matched to a gene. The CDR3 sequence is CASSLETSGRTDTQYF. The CDR3, as DNA: TGTGCCAGCAGTTTAGAGACTAGCGGGAGGACAGATACGCAGTATTTT.

The chain recombines TRBV5-1 with TRBJ1-4; D remains unclear. Looked up from germline, CDR1 is SGHRS and CDR2 is YFSETQ. This CDR3 is 16 amino acids long. Trimming pared 0 bases from V and 8 bases from J, leaving 17 bases between. The CDR3 region is CASSLGNGPGMEKLFF. The CDR3 bases are TGCGCCAGCAGCTTGGGTAATGGCCCGGGGATGGAAAAACTGTTTTTT.

The gene calls are TRBV18 and TRBJ1-4; TRBD1 matches at 11 bases. The V gene end was trimmed by 1 base and the J gene end by 7 bases; junction bases not matched to a gene: 2. Germline CDR1 and CDR2: KGHSH and LQKENI. The CDR3 covers 15 residues. CDR3 bases: TGTGCCAGCTCACCACGGACAGGGGGCGGTGAAAAACTGTTTTTT. The encoded protein is CASSPRTGGGEKLFF.

This clone was detected once. This sequence joins TRBV3-1 (or the pseudogene TRBV3-2) and TRBJ2-1, with D unresolved. Germline V gene sequence: CDR1 LGHDT, CDR2 YNNKEL (reference sequence). This CDR3 is built from 17 residues. With 0 bases removed from V and 4 bases from J, the gap between germline ends came to 16 bases. CDR3 residues: CASSQDEAPSFYNEQFF. In DNA form, the CDR3 reads TGTGCCAGCAGCCAAGACGAGGCCCCATCCTTTTACAATGAGCAGTTCTTC.

The V call is TRBV5-8, the J call TRBJ2-1; 8 bases map to TRBD1. J gave up 4 bases and V 0 bases, and 3 bases lay outside the gene matches. Germline V gene lookup returns CDR1 SGHTS and CDR2 YDEGEE. This CDR3 is built from 15 residues. CDR3 in DNA: TGTGCCAGCAGCTTGGACAGGGGGACTTACAATGAGCAGTTCTTC. This codes for CASSLDRGTYNEQFF. The variable domain in full, completed from reference TRBV5-8 and TRBJ2-1, reads EAGVTQSPTHLIKTRGQQATLRCSPISGHTSVYWYQQALGLGLQFLLWYDEGEERNRGNFPPRFSGRQFPNYSSELNVNALELEDSALYLCASSLDRGTYNEQFFGPGTRLTVL.

This clone was seen only once. This sequence joins TRBV6-5 and TRBJ1-5; 7 positions agree with TRBD1. The V gene's germline CDR1 is MNHEY and CDR2 SVGAGI. The CDR3 runs to 14 residues. With V trimmed by 6 bases and J by 1 base, 3 bases remained unmatched. The CDR3 DNA is TGTGCCAGCAGCCCAGGGGGGAGCAATCAGCCCCAGCATTTT. This translates into CASSPGGSNQPQHF.